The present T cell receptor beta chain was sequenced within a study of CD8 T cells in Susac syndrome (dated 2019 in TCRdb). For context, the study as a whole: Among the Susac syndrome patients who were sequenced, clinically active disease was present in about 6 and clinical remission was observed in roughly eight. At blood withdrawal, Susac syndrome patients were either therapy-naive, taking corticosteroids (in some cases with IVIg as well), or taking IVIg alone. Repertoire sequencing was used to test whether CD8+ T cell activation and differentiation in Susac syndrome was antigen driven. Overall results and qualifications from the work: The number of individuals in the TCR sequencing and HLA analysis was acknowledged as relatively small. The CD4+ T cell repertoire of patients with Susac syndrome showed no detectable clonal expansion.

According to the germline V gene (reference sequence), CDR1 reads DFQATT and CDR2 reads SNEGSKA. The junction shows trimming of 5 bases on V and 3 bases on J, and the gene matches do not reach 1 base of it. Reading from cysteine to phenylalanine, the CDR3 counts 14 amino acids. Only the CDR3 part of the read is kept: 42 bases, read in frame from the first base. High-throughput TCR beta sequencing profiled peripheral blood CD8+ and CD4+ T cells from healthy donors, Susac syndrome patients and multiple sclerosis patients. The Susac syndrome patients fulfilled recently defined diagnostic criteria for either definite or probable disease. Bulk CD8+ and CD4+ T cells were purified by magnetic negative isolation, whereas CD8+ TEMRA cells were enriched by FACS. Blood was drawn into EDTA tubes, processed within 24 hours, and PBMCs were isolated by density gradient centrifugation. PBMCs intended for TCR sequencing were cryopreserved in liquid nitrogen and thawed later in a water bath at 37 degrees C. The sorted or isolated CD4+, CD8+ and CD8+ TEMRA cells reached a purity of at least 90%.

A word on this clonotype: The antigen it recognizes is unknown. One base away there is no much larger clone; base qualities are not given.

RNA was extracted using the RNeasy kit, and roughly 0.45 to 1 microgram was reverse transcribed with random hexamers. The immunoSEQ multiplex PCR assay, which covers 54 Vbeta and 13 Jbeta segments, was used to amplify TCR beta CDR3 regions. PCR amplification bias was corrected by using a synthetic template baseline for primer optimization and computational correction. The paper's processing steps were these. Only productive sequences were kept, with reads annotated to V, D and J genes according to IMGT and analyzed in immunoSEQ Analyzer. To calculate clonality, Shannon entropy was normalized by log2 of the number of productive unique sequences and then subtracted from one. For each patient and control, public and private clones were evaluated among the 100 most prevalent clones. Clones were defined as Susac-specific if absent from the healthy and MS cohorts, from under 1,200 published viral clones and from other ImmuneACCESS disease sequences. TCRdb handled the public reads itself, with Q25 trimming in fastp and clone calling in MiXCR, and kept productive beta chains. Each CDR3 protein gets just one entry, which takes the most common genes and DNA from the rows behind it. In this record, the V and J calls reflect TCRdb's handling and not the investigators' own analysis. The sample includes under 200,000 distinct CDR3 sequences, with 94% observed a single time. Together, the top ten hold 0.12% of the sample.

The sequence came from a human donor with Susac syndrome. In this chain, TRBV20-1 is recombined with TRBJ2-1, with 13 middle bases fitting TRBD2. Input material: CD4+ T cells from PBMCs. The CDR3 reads CSAGLAGDYNEQFF. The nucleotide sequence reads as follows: TGCAGTGCTGGACTAGCGGGGGACTACAATGAGCAGTTCTTC.